The 31 T cell receptor beta chains presented below share a single source sample, sequenced in a study of naive and memory T cell subsets. An equimolar mix of two oligonucleotides served as the beta constant-region primer for TRBC1 and TRBC2. TCRdb re-analysed the UMI-ligation and nested PCR reads in MiXCR, keeping a single row per CDR3 protein. Here the sample spans over 75,000 distinct CDR3 sequences, roughly 14% being singletons. The sequencing sample was made of central memory CD4+ T cells from blood. The receptors here all came from a human donor in good health.

This clonotype was seen ten or more times. The rearrangement joins TRBV2 to TRBJ1-1; the match to TRBD1 covers 7 bases. The CDR3 is 14 amino acids. J lost 1 base, V lost 6 bases, and 5 bases had no gene match. The germline V gene has CDR1 SNHLY and CDR2 FYNNEI. The CDR3 is CASRGQAKNTEAFF. The CDR3 nucleotides read TGTGCCAGCAGAGGACAGGCGAAGAACACTGAAGCTTTCTTT.

The J gene is TRBJ2-7, the V gene TRBV6-1, with a possible D match to TRBD1 (6 bases). The CDR3 contains 14 residues. V was clipped by 5 bases and J by 4 bases, with 15 bases between them. CDR1 is MNHNS, CDR2 SASEGT, per germline. DNA of the CDR3: TGTGCCAGCAGTTCGGGACATGGGAGTTACGAGCAGTACTTC. Amino acids: CASSSGHGSYEQYF.

The V gene is TRBV28, the J gene TRBJ1-5, with 8 bases fitting TRBD1. The J segment lost 5 bases and the V segment lost 1 base, leaving 7 bases of the junction unmatched. Germline CDR1 is MDHEN and CDR2 is SYDVKM. This CDR3 spans 16 amino acids. The chain's CDR3 is CASSLSGTGLYQPQHF. The CDR3 DNA sequence: TGTGCCAGCAGTTTATCCGGGACAGGACTATATCAGCCCCAGCATTTT.

The gene calls are TRBV2 and TRBJ2-1, with 11 nucleotides matching TRBD2. V shed 8 bases and J 9 bases; nucleotides not matched to a gene: 6. The CDR3 has 13 residues. Germline loops: CDR1 SNHLY, CDR2 FYNNEI. The CDR3 protein is CASVSGRAFEQFF. As DNA, the CDR3 is TGTGCCAGCGTTAGCGGGAGGGCCTTTGAGCAGTTCTTC.

J is TRBJ2-1 and V is TRBV19, with D possibly being TRBD1 or TRBD2 (5 bases each). V gave up 7 bases and J gave up 6 bases, with 19 bases separating them. Germline V gene sequence: CDR1 LNHDA, CDR2 SQIVND (reference sequence). The CDR3 runs 15 residues. CDR3: CASNIPGPGTNEQFF. As DNA, the CDR3 is TGTGCCAGTAACATACCGGGTCCGGGGACCAATGAGCAGTTCTTC. Based on the CDR3 plus reference TRBV19 and TRBJ2-1, the full variable domain is DGGITQSPKYLFRKEGQNVTLSCEQNLNHDAMYWYRQDPGQGLRLIYYSQIVNDFQKGDIAEGYSVSREKKESFPLTVTSAQKNPTAFYLCASNIPGPGTNEQFFGPGTRLTVL.

Ten or more counts support this clonotype. The gene calls are TRBV5-5 and TRBJ1-6; D is ambiguous. This CDR3 is built from 15 residues. The germline V gene encodes CDR1 SGHKS and CDR2 YYEKEE (reference sequence). The germline V and J ends were trimmed by 4 bases and 7 bases, with 15 bases remaining between them. CDR3 sequence (DNA): TGTGCCAGCAGCCTAATGGATACTTCAAATTCACCCCTCCACTTT. Translation: CASSLMDTSNSPLHF.

This clonotype came up a few times. The chain has TRBV20-1 and TRBJ2-3; 11 bases line up with TRBD2. V shed 0 bases, J shed 4 bases, and the junction held 15 bases outside the gene matches. Germline V gene sequence: CDR1 DFQATT, CDR2 SNEGSKA (reference sequence). CDR3 length: 19 residues. The CDR3 DNA follows: TGCAGTGCTAGAGATCGGGGTTGGTCTAGCGGGAGGCGGCCAGATACGCAGTATTTT. Protein product: CSARDRGWSSGRRPDTQYF.

The CDR3 protein is CASSEGGTVGYQPQHF. CDR3 bases: TGTGCCAGCAGTGAAGGAGGGACCGTGGGATATCAGCCCCAGCATTTT. V is TRBV6-1 and J is TRBJ1-5; possibly TRBD1 for D (5 bases). V lost 1 base and J lost 5, with 15 bases in between. CDR3 length: 16 amino acids. The germline CDR1 and CDR2 sequences are MNHNS and SASEGT.

The table lists this clonotype with a few counts. The chain has TRBV24-1 and TRBJ2-1; the D gene is possibly TRBD2 (6 bases). V was clipped by 5 bases and J by 9 bases, with 13 bases between them. Looked up from germline, CDR1 is KGHDR and CDR2 is SFDVKD. The CDR3 is 13 residues long. The DNA of the CDR3 is TGTGCCACCAGTGCCTGGGGACTGGCTGAGCAGTTCTTC. Protein sequence: CATSAWGLAEQFF.

This clonotype was counted between two and nine times. The genes are TRBV5-6 and TRBJ1-4, with D perhaps matching TRBD1 (5 bases). Trimming removed 4 bases from V and 2 bases from J, with 12 bases in between. Germline V gives CDR1 SGHDT, CDR2 YYEEEE. The CDR3 loop spans 15 amino acids. CDR3 in amino acids: CASSGPGPTNEKLFF. The CDR3 region has the DNA TGTGCCAGCAGCGGTCCGGGACCGACTAATGAAAAACTGTTTTTT.

This clonotype was counted a few times. The rearrangement uses TRBV10-3 and TRBJ2-3; possible D gene TRBD1, 6 bases. Deletions cut 3 bases from V and 6 bases from J, with 16 bases between. The CDR3 is 15 residues long. Per the germline V gene, CDR1 is ENHRY and CDR2 is SYGVKD. The CDR3 loop reads CAISEGLQGSDTQYF. The CDR3 DNA sequence: TGTGCCATCAGTGAAGGGCTGCAGGGGAGCGATACGCAGTATTTT.

V gene TRBV6-2 or TRBV6-3 combines with J gene TRBJ1-2, with 7 positions matching TRBD1. CDR3 length: 15 residues. Per the germline V gene, CDR1 is MNHEY and CDR2 is SVGEGT. J lost 3 bases, V lost 8 bases, and 12 bases had no gene match. The CDR3 is CASGDRNSPYYGYTF. CDR3 coding DNA: TGTGCCAGCGGGGACAGAAACTCTCCTTACTATGGCTACACCTTC.

In this sample, this clonotype turned up many times. J is TRBJ2-2 and V is TRBV5-6; D is tentatively TRBD1 or TRBD2 (5 bases each). This CDR3 region has 14 residues. Between the trimmed V and J ends, which lost 4 bases and 4 bases, there was a span of 11 bases. Germline assignment: CDR1 SGHDT and CDR2 YYEEEE. The CDR3 DNA follows: TGTGCCAGCAGCCGGGGCCACACCACCGGGGAGCTGTTTTTT. Translation gives CASSRGHTTGELFF.

This clonotype was seen a few times. The gene calls are TRBV28 and TRBJ1-6; a possible D gene is TRBD1 (6 bases). Trimming shortened V by 5 bases and J by 1 base, and 21 bases separated the two germline ends. The CDR3 has 19 residues. Germline loops: CDR1 MDHEN, CDR2 SYDVKM. The CDR3: CASSPDSYGRGSYNSPLHF. CDR3 nucleotides: TGTGCCAGCAGTCCAGACAGCTACGGAAGGGGGTCCTATAATTCACCCCTCCACTTT.

This clonotype appeared many times. This chain connects TRBV12-2 to TRBJ1-4. TRBV12-2 is given as a pseudogene. The length of the CDR3 is 16 residues. This chain's CDR3 is CASRLAVAETNEKLFF. The DNA of the CDR3 is TGTGCAAGTCGCTTAGCGGTTGCGGAAACTAATGAAAAACTGTTTTTT.

This clonotype was seen ten or more times. The gene calls are TRBV10-3 and TRBJ1-1, with TRBD1 identical over 12 bases. Germline V gene lookup returns CDR1 ENHRY and CDR2 SYGVKD. The length of the CDR3 is 15 residues. With V trimmed by 5 bases and J by 8 bases, 9 bases remained unmatched. DNA for the CDR3: TGTGCCATCAGTCAGGGACAGGGGGCCGAGCGGGAAGCTTTCTTT. Translation gives CAISQGQGAEREAFF.

The chain links TRBV7-9 to TRBJ2-2; D is unresolved. From germline, CDR1 is SEHNR and CDR2 FQNEAQ (reference sequence). The CDR3 sequence is 14 residues long. V lost 7 bases, J lost 1 base, and 10 bases lay in between. CDR3 coding DNA: TGTGCCAGCAACTCCCCAGAGAACACCGGGGAGCTGTTTTTT. Protein sequence: CASNSPENTGELFF.

This clonotype was seen only a few times. This chain uses TRBV7-9 with TRBJ2-1; 7 nucleotides align to TRBD2. The trim removed 5 bases at V and 7 bases at J, leaving 11 bases unmatched. The CDR3 has 15 amino acids. Germline values: CDR1 SEHNR, CDR2 FQNEAQ (reference sequence). The CDR3 DNA follows: TGTGCCAGCAGCCCCCCGGGTAGCGGGTTAAATGAGCAGTTCTTC. Translation: CASSPPGSGLNEQFF. Looking up the rest from reference TRBV7-9 and TRBJ2-1 gives the full variable domain: DTGVSQNPRHKITKRGQNVTFRCDPISEHNRLYWYRQTLGQGPEFLTYFQNEAQLEKSRLLSDRFSAERPKGSFSTLEIQRTEQGDSAMYLCASSPPGSGLNEQFFGPGTRLTVL.

This chain connects TRBV15 to TRBJ2-3; 10 bases line up with TRBD2. J was trimmed by 2 bases and V by 4 bases; bases with no gene match: 12. Germline CDR1 reads LNHNV; CDR2 reads YYDKDF (reference sequence). There are 18 residues in the CDR3. DNA of the CDR3: TGTGCCACCAGCAAACCCACGGGACTAGCGAGAATCACAGATACGCAGTATTTT. Translated: CATSKPTGLARITDTQYF.

The chain recombines TRBV19 with TRBJ2-7; TRBD1 matches 9 bases. The CDR3 extends over 11 amino acids. The junction had 4 bases not matched to a gene; V was cut back by 9 bases and J by 7 bases. Germline lookup yields CDR1 LNHDA and CDR2 SQIVND (reference sequence). CDR3 nucleotide sequence: TGTGCCAGCCGACAGGGGGAAGAGCAGTACTTC. Amino acid sequence: CASRQGEEQYF.

Only a few counts were recorded for this clonotype. The chain combines TRBV20-1 with TRBJ2-2, with 7 bases that match TRBD1. With 5 bases clipped from V and 3 bases from J, the junction kept 9 bases outside the gene matches. The germline gives CDR1 DFQATT, CDR2 SNEGSKA (reference sequence). The length of the CDR3 is 15 residues. CDR3 bases: TGCAGTGCTCCAAAAGGGGGCCCGTACACCGGGGAGCTGTTTTTT. This translates into CSAPKGGPYTGELFF.

Note on this clonotype: One base away lies a much larger clone, so this may be a sequencing read error. This chain uses TRBV20-1 with TRBJ2-3; 11 nucleotides align to TRBD2. Germline V lookup: CDR1 DFQATT, CDR2 SNEGSKA (reference sequence). V shed 3 bases and J 6 bases; nucleotides not matched to a gene: 5. CDR3 length: 14 amino acids. The CDR3 is CSARLAGGVDTQYF. CDR3 sequence (DNA): TGCAGTGCTAGGCTAGCGGGAGGAGTCGATACGCAGTATTTT.

This clonotype has more than one count but fewer than ten. The V gene is TRBV5-4, the J gene TRBJ2-3, with D possibly being TRBD2 (5 bases). The CDR3 loop spans 15 amino acids. The V and J ends lost 4 bases and 2 bases respectively, with 14 bases between them. CDR1 SGHNT and CDR2 YYREEE come from the germline V gene (reference sequence). CDR3 sequence (DNA): TGTGCCAGCAGCCCTGGACTGACGAACACAGATACGCAGTATTTT. Protein sequence: CASSPGLTNTDTQYF.

On this clonotype itself: Germline and junction disagree at one end, which may indicate a read error. The rearrangement uses TRBV29-1 and TRBJ2-1, with 7 bases identical to TRBD1. This CDR3 contains 12 residues. Germline CDR1 is SQVTM and CDR2 is ANQGSEA. The DNA of the CDR3 is TGCAGCGTTGGATTGGTAGAGGGACAGCACTCCTTC. It encodes CSVGLVEGQHSF.

The rearrangement uses TRBV27 and TRBJ2-3, with 8 positions matching TRBD2. Germline-derived CDR1 and CDR2 are MNHEY and SMNVEV (reference sequence). This CDR3 spans 15 amino acids. Trimming at V came to 2 bases and at J to 6 bases, leaving 7 bases not matched to a gene. Written as DNA, the CDR3 is TGTGCCAGCAGTTTACCTATAAGCGGGAGTGATACGCAGTATTTT. Encoded protein: CASSLPISGSDTQYF.

This clonotype was picked up a small number of times. V gene TRBV6-4 combines with J gene TRBJ1-2, with 8 bases fitting TRBD1. Germline-derived CDR1 and CDR2 are MRHNA and SNTAGT. V shed 5 bases, J shed 7 bases, and the junction held 6 bases outside the gene matches. CDR3 length: 13 amino acids. The CDR3, as DNA: TGTGCCAGCAGTCAACAGGGGGAGAGTGGCTACACCTTC. This codes for CASSQQGESGYTF.

In its sample, this clonotype was seen many times. The rearrangement uses TRBV4-1 and TRBJ2-5; unclear D gene. CDR3 length equals 14 residues. Germline V CDR1 and CDR2: MGHRA, YSYEKL. The V end was cut by 0 bases, the J end by 9 bases, with 14 bases between. In DNA form, the CDR3 reads TGCGCCAGCAGCCAAGATCTTAAACCTCAGGCCCAGTACTTC. Translating gives CASSQDLKPQAQYF.

The chain combines TRBV10-3 with TRBJ1-5; D is uncertain. Germline-derived CDR1 and CDR2 are ENHRY and SYGVKD. The CDR3 is 14 amino acids. The ends were cut back, 0 bases at V and 4 bases at J, with 7 bases in the middle. The chain's CDR3 is CAISESGGNQPQHF. Written as DNA, the CDR3 is TGTGCCATCAGTGAGTCCGGAGGAAATCAGCCCCAGCATTTT.

This chain uses TRBV14 with TRBJ2-5; no clear D gene. CDR3 length: 16 residues. The germline V gene has CDR1 SGHDN and CDR2 FVKESK. Trimming cost V 4 bases and J 2 bases, with 17 bases left between them. The chain's CDR3 is CASSPISGTRQETQYF. DNA for the CDR3: TGTGCCAGCAGCCCAATTTCCGGAACCCGACAAGAGACCCAGTACTTC.

This clonotype was recorded many times. The chain recombines TRBV9 with TRBJ2-5; 14 bases line up with TRBD2. The CDR3 runs to 16 residues. Germline CDR1 reads SGDLS; CDR2 reads YYNGEE. J gave up 4 bases and V 4 bases, and 6 bases lay outside the gene matches. The chain's CDR3 is CASSLTSGRATETQYF. The CDR3 nucleotides read TGTGCCAGCAGCCTGACTAGCGGGAGGGCAACAGAGACCCAGTACTTC.

This clonotype was seen at least ten times. The gene calls are TRBV5-5 and TRBJ1-1; possibly TRBD1 for D (5 bases). Germline V gene lookup returns CDR1 SGHKS and CDR2 YYEKEE (reference sequence). The CDR3 totals 17 residues. V was trimmed by 0 bases and J by 1 base, leaving 16 bases between them. CDR3 nucleotide sequence: TGTGCCAGCAGCTTGGTGGACATTTTTCAACCGAACACTGAAGCTTTCTTT. Translating it yields CASSLVDIFQPNTEAFF.